Below, 27 T cell receptor beta chains from the same sample are listed, as sequenced in a study of shared clonotypes between healthy human individuals. Measured with immunoSEQ multiplex PCR; TCRdb has only the in-frame clones, and not every one. There are about 320,000 clones in the sample; roughly 84% occur only once, and 16% lies in the top ten. Sequencing was carried out using memory CD8+ T cells sorted from blood. Specified subset: CD45RO+ cells pooled with CCR7-negative TemRA cells. The origin of the receptors is a young man in good health.

The chain joins TRBV5-1 to TRBJ1-1; D call uncertain. CDR1 and CDR2 from the germline V gene are SGHRS and YFSETQ. This CDR3 contains 16 residues. Between the trimmed V and J ends, which lost 0 bases and 2 bases, there was a span of 14 bases. CDR3 coding DNA: TGCGCCAGCAGCTTGGAAACTGTATTTTTAAACACTGAAGCTTTCTTT. Amino acid sequence: CASSLETVFLNTEAFF.

The rearrangement uses TRBV11-2 and TRBJ1-1; the D gene is possibly TRBD1 (5 bases). Per the germline V gene, CDR1 is SGHAT and CDR2 is FQNNGV. This CDR3 region has 12 residues. V was cut by 0 bases and J by 10 bases, with 9 bases left in between. CDR3 in amino acids: CASSLDGGRAFF. The CDR3 bases are TGTGCCAGCAGCTTAGACGGGGGGAGAGCTTTCTTT.

V usage is TRBV2 and J usage is TRBJ1-6; D is perhaps TRBD1 (5 bases). The CDR3 has 15 amino acids. Germline lookup yields CDR1 SNHLY and CDR2 FYNNEI. The ends were cut back, 5 bases at V and 10 bases at J, with 18 bases in the middle. The CDR3 DNA sequence: TGTGCCAGCAGTTACCTGACAGTAAGGCCCTCACCCCTCCACTTT. Amino acids: CASSYLTVRPSPLHF.

The V and J genes are TRBV9 and TRBJ2-1, with D possibly being TRBD2 (5 bases). This CDR3 contains 15 residues. CDR1 and CDR2 from the germline V gene are SGDLS and YYNGEE. V lost 4 bases and J lost 5, with 16 bases in between. CDR3 sequence: CASSPLTKRDNEQFF. CDR3 sequence (DNA): TGTGCCAGCAGCCCCCTCACGAAGAGGGACAATGAGCAGTTCTTC.

The V and J genes are TRBV10-2 and TRBJ2-7; D is possibly TRBD1 (5 bases). CDR3 length: 13 residues. CDR1 and CDR2 (germline): WSHSY, SAAADI. Trimming cost V 2 bases and J 3 bases, with 8 bases left between them. CDR3 sequence (DNA): TGCGCCAGCAGTGAGGACAGCGTCTACGAGCAGTACTTC. It codes for CASSEDSVYEQYF.

The J gene is TRBJ2-1, the V gene TRBV4-1, with D tentatively TRBD1 (6 bases). CDR1 and CDR2 (germline): MGHRA, YSYEKL. The CDR3 has 15 residues. V was clipped by 1 base and J by 8 bases, with 15 bases between them. The CDR3 DNA reads as TGCGCCAGCAGCCAAGTACAGGGCATCATCGATGAGCAGTTCTTC. Translating it yields CASSQVQGIIDEQFF.

The table lists this clone with a count of one. The J gene is TRBJ2-3, the V gene TRBV28, with TRBD2 identical over 8 bases. CDR3 size: 17 residues. Germline values: CDR1 MDHEN, CDR2 SYDVKM. Germline trimming cut 1 base from V and 2 bases from J; bases unmatched to any gene: 8. Here the CDR3 DNA reads TGTGCCAGCAGTTTATCAGCGGGGGCCATATTCACAGATACGCAGTATTTT. Its translation is CASSLSAGAIFTDTQYF.

This clone showed up just a few times. This rearrangement joins TRBV28 to TRBJ2-2; 10 nucleotides match TRBD1. Germline values: CDR1 MDHEN, CDR2 SYDVKM. V was clipped by 3 bases and J by 5 bases; unmatched bases: 9. This CDR3 region has 17 residues. Written as DNA, the CDR3 is TGTGCCAGCAGTTTCGACGCCGGGACAGGGGTTACCGGGGAGCTGTTTTTT. Translating it yields CASSFDAGTGVTGELFF.

V is TRBV6-5 and J is TRBJ2-7; a weak D match, TRBD1 (5 bases). V lost 1 base to trimming and J lost 7 bases, with 11 bases between them. Germline CDR1 MNHEY, CDR2 SVGAGI. CDR3 size: 13 residues. The CDR3 reads CASSYFQGSEQYF. CDR3 DNA sequence: TGTGCCAGCAGTTACTTCCAGGGTAGTGAGCAGTACTTC.

The chain joins TRBV5-1 to TRBJ2-7; D ambiguous. V was pared by 4 bases and J by 5 bases, with 7 bases between. CDR1 is SGHRS and CDR2 is YFSETQ in the germline V gene. The CDR3 is 11 residues long. The CDR3 region is CASSGMDEQYF. CDR3 bases: TGCGCCAGCAGCGGGATGGACGAGCAGTACTTC. The whole variable domain, filled in from reference TRBV5-1 and TRBJ2-7, reads KAGVTQTPRYLIKTRGQQVTLSCSPISGHRSVSWYQQTPGQGLQFLFEYFSETQRNKGNFPGRFSGRQFSNSRSEMNVSTLELGDSALYLCASSGMDEQYFGPGTRLTVT.

This clone has only one observation. J is TRBJ1-6 and V is TRBV5-4; 7 bases match TRBD1. Germline lookup yields CDR1 SGHNT and CDR2 YYREEE (reference sequence). With V trimmed by 4 bases and J by 10 bases, 5 bases remained unmatched. The CDR3 is 13 residues long. The CDR3 region has the DNA TGTGCCAGCAGCGAAACAGGGGTCTCACCCCTCCACTTT. Its translation is CASSETGVSPLHF.

Written as DNA, the CDR3 is TGTGCCAGCAGCTCCGCCCTCGGACTAGCGGGCCCGGGTGATACGCAGTATTTT. Translating gives CASSSALGLAGPGDTQYF. This chain connects TRBV11-2 to TRBJ2-3; TRBD2 aligns across 11 bases. The CDR3 totals 18 residues. Germline V gene lookup returns CDR1 SGHAT and CDR2 FQNNGV. The J segment lost 6 bases and the V segment lost 4 bases, leaving 15 bases of the junction unmatched.

The chain joins TRBV4-3 to TRBJ2-7; a possible D gene is TRBD2 (5 bases). The V gene lost 0 bases and the J gene lost 3 bases, with 15 bases spanning the gap. This CDR3 is built from 16 residues. Germline CDR1 and CDR2: LGHNA and YSLEER. CDR3 sequence reads: CASSQEGGPTGYEQYF. CDR3 nucleotide sequence: TGCGCCAGCAGCCAAGAAGGAGGTCCCACTGGCTACGAGCAGTACTTC.

The chain combines TRBV6-1 with TRBJ2-7; D is possibly TRBD2 (5 bases). CDR1 and CDR2 (germline): MNHNS, SASEGT. Trimming stripped 8 bases from V and 6 bases from J, with 20 bases between. The CDR3 has 14 residues. The CDR3 DNA sequence: TGTGCCAGCGGGGAGTTTTCCGCCCTTCGCGAGCAGTACTTC. It codes for CASGEFSALREQYF.

The rearrangement joins TRBV29-1 to TRBJ2-5; D gene uncertain. Trimming stripped 1 base from V and 2 bases from J, with 29 bases between. This CDR3 has 20 residues. The germline V gene has CDR1 SQVTM and CDR2 ANQGSEA. The CDR3, as DNA: TGCAGCGTTGAAGGAGGACCCCGGCTAGGGCCCAAGGACCCTCAAGAGACCCAGTACTTC. The encoded protein is CSVEGGPRLGPKDPQETQYF.

This clone was picked up one time. This sequence joins TRBV6-5 and TRBJ1-1; D is unresolved. Trimming took 0 bases from V and 1 from J, leaving 9 bases between them. The CDR3 consists of 15 residues. Germline CDR1 MNHEY, CDR2 SVGAGI. DNA of the CDR3: TGTGCCAGCAGTTACTCCGCGATTGGGAACACTGAAGCTTTCTTT. Protein sequence: CASSYSAIGNTEAFF.

The chain employs TRBV27 and TRBJ2-1; D unclear. This CDR3 spans 14 amino acids. V lost 8 bases, J lost 1 base, and 12 bases lay in between. Germline CDR1 MNHEY, CDR2 SMNVEV (reference sequence). The CDR3 loop is CASGIMSSYNEQFF. CDR3 DNA: TGTGCCAGCGGGATAATGAGTTCCTACAATGAGCAGTTCTTC.

V usage is TRBV28 and J usage is TRBJ1-5, with 9 bases identical to TRBD1. Germline values: CDR1 MDHEN, CDR2 SYDVKM. This CDR3 is 13 amino acids long. The V gene end was trimmed by 11 bases and the J gene end by 5 bases; junction bases not matched to a gene: 7. CDR3: CAAAGTGYQPQHF. Here the CDR3 DNA reads TGTGCCGCCGCCGGGACAGGGTATCAGCCCCAGCATTTT.

The chain carries TRBV4-2 and TRBJ2-5; TRBD2 matches 10 bases. This CDR3 is 16 amino acids long. Germline assignment: CDR1 LGHNA and CDR2 YNFKEQ. After removal of 0 bases from V and 3 bases from J, the junction contained 4 bases not matched to a gene. DNA for the CDR3: TGTGCCAGCAGCCAAGATCTAGCGGGGGAGGAAGAGACCCAGTACTTC. Protein sequence: CASSQDLAGEEETQYF.

The chain joins TRBV5-1 to TRBJ1-2; D gene ambiguous. With 4 bases removed from V and 5 bases from J, the gap between germline ends came to 21 bases. There are 16 residues in the CDR3. CDR1 and CDR2 (germline): SGHRS, YFSETQ. The CDR3 loop is CASSRLGYSTGYGYTF. DNA for the CDR3: TGCGCCAGCAGCCGGCTAGGGTACAGTACTGGATATGGCTACACCTTC.

The rearrangement links TRBV21-1 to TRBJ1-2; whether TRBD1, the table's D call, matches the DNA was not checked. TRBV21-1 is deemed a pseudogene. This CDR3 comprises 15 residues. Here the CDR3 reads CASSSFLARDYGYTF. CDR3 DNA sequence: TGTGCCAGCAGCTCCTTCTTGGCCAGGGACTATGGCTACACCTTC.

This clone was seen ten or more times. V usage is TRBV2 and J usage is TRBJ2-2; D is unresolved. Germline loops: CDR1 SNHLY, CDR2 FYNNEI. The germline V and J ends were trimmed by 3 bases and 3 bases, with 8 bases remaining between them. The CDR3 spans 14 residues. The DNA of the CDR3 is TGTGCCAGCAGTGACGAGACGGACACCGGGGAGCTGTTTTTT. Encoded protein: CASSDETDTGELFF.

Concerning this clone: The junction departs from the called germline gene at one end, perhaps through a read error. The rearrangement joins TRBV7-7 to TRBJ2-7; perhaps TRBD2 as D (5 bases). The CDR3 is 15 amino acids. CDR1 and CDR2 from the germline V gene are SSHAT and FNYEAQ (reference sequence). As DNA, the CDR3 is TGTGCTAGCAGCCCCGGGGTCACCAACCTCTACGAGCAGTACTTC. Protein: CASSPGVTNLYEQYF.

The rearrangement joins TRBV2 to TRBJ2-5, with TRBD2 identical over 8 bases. The CDR3 sequence is 14 residues long. With 6 bases clipped from V and 1 base from J, the junction kept 4 bases outside the gene matches. From germline, CDR1 is SNHLY and CDR2 FYNNEI. The CDR3 sequence is CASRELAVQETQYF. As DNA, the CDR3 is TGTGCCAGCAGGGAACTAGCGGTCCAAGAGACCCAGTACTTC.

V is TRBV28 and J is TRBJ1-1, with TRBD1 as a possible D gene (5 bases). CDR3 size: 10 residues. Trimming removed 11 bases at V and 5 bases at J, with 9 bases between. Germline V gives CDR1 MDHEN, CDR2 SYDVKM. The CDR3 DNA reads as TGTGCCGAAGGGGTAACTGAAGCTTTCTTT. This translates into CAEGVTEAFF. Full variable domain (remainder filled in from reference TRBV28 and TRBJ1-1): DVKVTQSSRYLVKRTGEKVFLECVQDMDHENMFWYRQDPGLGLRLIYFSYDVKMKEKGDIPEGYSVSREKKERFSLILESASTNQTSMYLCAEGVTEAFFGQGTRLTVV.

CDR3 nucleotide sequence: TGTGCCAGCAGTTACGTCCAGGGTGCAGATACGCAGTATTTT. Translation: CASSYVQGADTQYF. This sequence joins TRBV6-5 and TRBJ2-3; D might be TRBD1 (5 bases). V was shortened by 2 bases and J by 4 bases, with 10 bases between the two germline ends. From germline, CDR1 is MNHEY and CDR2 SVGAGI. This CDR3 comprises 14 residues.

The gene calls are TRBV11-3 and TRBJ1-3, with D uncertain. Trimming removed 5 bases from V and 5 bases from J, with 16 bases in between. Germline values: CDR1 SGHNT, CDR2 YENEEA. The CDR3 sequence is 15 residues long. CDR3 region: CASSPQAGRRNTIYF. The CDR3 DNA reads TGTGCCAGCAGCCCACAAGCGGGCAGGCGAAACACCATATATTTT.